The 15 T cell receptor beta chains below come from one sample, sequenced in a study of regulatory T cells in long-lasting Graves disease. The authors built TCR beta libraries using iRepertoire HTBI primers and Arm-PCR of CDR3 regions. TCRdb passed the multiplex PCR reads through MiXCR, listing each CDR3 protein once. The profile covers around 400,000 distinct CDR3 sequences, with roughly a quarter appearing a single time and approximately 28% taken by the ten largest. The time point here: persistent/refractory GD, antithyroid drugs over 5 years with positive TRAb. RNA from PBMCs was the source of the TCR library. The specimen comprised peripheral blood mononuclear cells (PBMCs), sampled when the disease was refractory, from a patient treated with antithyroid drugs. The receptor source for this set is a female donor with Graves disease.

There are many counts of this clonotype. In DNA, the CDR3 is TGTGCCAGCAGTACACTCTCAGGAAACACCATATATTTT. It codes for CASSTLSGNTIYF. The J gene is TRBJ1-3, the V gene TRBV28; D remains ambiguous. The CDR3 loop spans 13 amino acids. The germline CDR1 and CDR2 sequences are MDHEN and SYDVKM. V dropped 5 bases and J dropped 4 bases, with 9 bases sitting between them.

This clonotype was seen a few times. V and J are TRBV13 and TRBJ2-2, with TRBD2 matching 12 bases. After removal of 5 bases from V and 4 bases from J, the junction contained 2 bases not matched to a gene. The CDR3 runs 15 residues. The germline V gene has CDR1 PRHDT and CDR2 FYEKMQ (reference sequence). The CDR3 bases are TGTGCCAGCAGCACTAGCGGGAGGACCACCGGGGAGCTGTTTTTT. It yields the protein CASSTSGRTTGELFF.

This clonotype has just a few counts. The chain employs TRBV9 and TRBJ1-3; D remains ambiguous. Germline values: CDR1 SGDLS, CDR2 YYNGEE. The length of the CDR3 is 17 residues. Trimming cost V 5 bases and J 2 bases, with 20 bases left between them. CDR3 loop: CASSPHPTPGAGNTIYF. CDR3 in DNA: TGTGCCAGCAGTCCTCACCCTACCCCCGGTGCTGGAAACACCATATATTTT.

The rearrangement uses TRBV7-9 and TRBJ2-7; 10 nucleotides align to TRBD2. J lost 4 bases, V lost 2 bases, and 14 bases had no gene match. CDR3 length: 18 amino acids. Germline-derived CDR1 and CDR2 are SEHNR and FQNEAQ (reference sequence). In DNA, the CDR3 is TGTGCCAGCAGCTTATCTTCTAGCGGGAGCGCGTCAGGGTACGAGCAGTACTTC. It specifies CASSLSSSGSASGYEQYF. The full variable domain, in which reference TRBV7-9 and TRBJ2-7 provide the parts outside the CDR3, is DTGVSQNPRHKITKRGQNVTFRCDPISEHNRLYWYRQTLGQGPEFLTYFQNEAQLEKSRLLSDRFSAERPKGSFSTLEIQRTEQGDSAMYLCASSLSSSGSASGYEQYFGPGTRLTVT.

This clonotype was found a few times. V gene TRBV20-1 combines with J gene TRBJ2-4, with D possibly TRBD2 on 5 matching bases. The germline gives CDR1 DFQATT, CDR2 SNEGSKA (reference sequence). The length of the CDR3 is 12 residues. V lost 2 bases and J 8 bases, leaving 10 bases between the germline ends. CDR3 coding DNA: TGCAGTGCTAGACTAAGCGGAGACATTCAGTACTTC. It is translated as CSARLSGDIQYF.

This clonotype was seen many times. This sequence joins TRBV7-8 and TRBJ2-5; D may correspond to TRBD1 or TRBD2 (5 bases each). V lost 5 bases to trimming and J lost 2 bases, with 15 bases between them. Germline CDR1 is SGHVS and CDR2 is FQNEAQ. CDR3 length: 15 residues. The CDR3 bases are TGTGCCAGCAGCCCTACAGGAGGACGTCAAGAGACCCAGTACTTC. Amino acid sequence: CASSPTGGRQETQYF.

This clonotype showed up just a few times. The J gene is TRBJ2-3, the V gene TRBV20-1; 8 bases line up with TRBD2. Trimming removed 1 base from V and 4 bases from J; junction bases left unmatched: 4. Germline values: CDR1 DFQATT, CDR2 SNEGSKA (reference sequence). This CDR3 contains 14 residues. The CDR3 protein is CSARVSGTSDTQYF. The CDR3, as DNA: TGCAGTGCTAGAGTTAGCGGGACCTCAGATACGCAGTATTTT.

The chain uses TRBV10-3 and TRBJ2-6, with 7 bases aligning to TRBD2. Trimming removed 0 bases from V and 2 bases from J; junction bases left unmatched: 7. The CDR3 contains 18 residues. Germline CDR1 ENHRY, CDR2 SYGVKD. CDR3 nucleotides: TGTGCCATCAGTGAGTCGCGGGGGAAGATCACTGGGGCCAACGTCCTGACTTTC. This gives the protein CAISESRGKITGANVLTF.

The CDR3 loop reads CASSPHRPSSRYEQYF. The CDR3 coding sequence is TGTGCCAGCAGTCCTCACAGGCCCTCCAGTCGCTACGAGCAGTACTTC. The chain combines TRBV27 with TRBJ2-7, with TRBD1 as a possible D gene (5 bases). Trimming took off 5 bases at V and 3 bases at J, with 20 bases between the two ends. The CDR3 consists of 16 residues. Germline CDR1 reads MNHEY; CDR2 reads SMNVEV (reference sequence).

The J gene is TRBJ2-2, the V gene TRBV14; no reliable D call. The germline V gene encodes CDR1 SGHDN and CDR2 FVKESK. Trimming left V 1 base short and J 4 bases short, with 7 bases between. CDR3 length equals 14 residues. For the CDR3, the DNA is TGTGCCAGCAGCCAAGTTCAGATCACCGGGGAGCTGTTTTTT. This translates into CASSQVQITGELFF.

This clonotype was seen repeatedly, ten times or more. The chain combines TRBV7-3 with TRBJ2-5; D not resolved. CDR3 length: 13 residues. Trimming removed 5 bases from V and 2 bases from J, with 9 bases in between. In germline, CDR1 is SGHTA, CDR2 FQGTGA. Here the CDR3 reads CASSPGVQETQYF. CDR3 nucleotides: TGTGCCAGCAGCCCGGGTGTTCAAGAGACCCAGTACTTC.

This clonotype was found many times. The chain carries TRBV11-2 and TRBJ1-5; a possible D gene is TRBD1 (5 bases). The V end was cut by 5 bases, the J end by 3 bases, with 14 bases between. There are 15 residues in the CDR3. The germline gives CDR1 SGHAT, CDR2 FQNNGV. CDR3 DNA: TGTGCCAGCAGCCGCGTTGGGGGGAACAATCAGCCCCAGCATTTT. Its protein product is CASSRVGGNNQPQHF.

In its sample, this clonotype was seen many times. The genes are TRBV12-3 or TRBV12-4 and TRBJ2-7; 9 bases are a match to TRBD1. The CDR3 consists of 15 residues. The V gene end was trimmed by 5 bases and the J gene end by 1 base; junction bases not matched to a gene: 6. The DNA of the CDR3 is TGTGCCAGCAGTGAGGTAGGGACAGGGTCCTACGAGCAGTACTTC. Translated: CASSEVGTGSYEQYF.

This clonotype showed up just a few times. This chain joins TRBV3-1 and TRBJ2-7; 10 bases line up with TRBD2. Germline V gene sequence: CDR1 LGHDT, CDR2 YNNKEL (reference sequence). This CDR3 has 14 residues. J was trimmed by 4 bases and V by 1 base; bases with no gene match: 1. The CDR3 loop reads CASSQASGGYEQYF. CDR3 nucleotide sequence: TGTGCCAGCAGCCAAGCTAGCGGGGGTTACGAGCAGTACTTC.

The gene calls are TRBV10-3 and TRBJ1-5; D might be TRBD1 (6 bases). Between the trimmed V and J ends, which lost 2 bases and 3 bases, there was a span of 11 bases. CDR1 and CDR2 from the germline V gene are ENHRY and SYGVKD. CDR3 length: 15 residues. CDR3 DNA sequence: TGTGCCATCAGTGAGGAGGGGGGAAACAATCAGCCCCAGCATTTT. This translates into CAISEEGGNNQPQHF.